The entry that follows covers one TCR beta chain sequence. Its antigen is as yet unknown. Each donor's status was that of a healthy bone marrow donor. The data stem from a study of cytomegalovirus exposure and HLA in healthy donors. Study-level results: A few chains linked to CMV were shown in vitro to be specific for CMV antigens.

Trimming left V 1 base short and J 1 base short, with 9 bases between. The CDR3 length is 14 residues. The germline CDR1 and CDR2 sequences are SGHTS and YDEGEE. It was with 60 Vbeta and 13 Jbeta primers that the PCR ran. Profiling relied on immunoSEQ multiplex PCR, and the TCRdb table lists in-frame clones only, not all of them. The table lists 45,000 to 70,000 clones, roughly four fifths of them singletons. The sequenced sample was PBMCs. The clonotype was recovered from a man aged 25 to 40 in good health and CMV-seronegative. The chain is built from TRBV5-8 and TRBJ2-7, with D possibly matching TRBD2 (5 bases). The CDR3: CASSLNRDSYEQYF. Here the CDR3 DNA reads TGTGCCAGCAGCTTGAATCGGGATTCCTACGAGCAGTACTTC.